This T cell receptor (beta chain) comes out of a study of technical replicates of blood from several donors. This clone was observed a few times. Profiled with immunoSEQ multiplex PCR; TCRdb holds only in-frame clones, not every one. This sample carries 84,000 or so clones, just under 95% of them seen once, and the ten largest clones take 0.25%. The V and J ends lost 2 bases and 9 bases respectively, with 28 bases between them. The CDR3 length is 18 residues. Germline V gene sequence: CDR1 SGHVS, CDR2 FQNEAQ. V gene TRBV7-8 combines with J gene TRBJ2-5, with a weak D call TRBD2 (6 bases). The specimen sequenced was T cells isolated from PBMCs. The receptor's source is a human donor in good health. CDR3 in DNA: TGTGCCAGCAGCTTAAGAGGCGGCGGGGAAACCTTCGGGCGGTCCCAGTACTTC. Translating gives CASSLRGGGETFGRSQYF.